Listed here are 21 T cell receptor beta chains from one sample, sequenced in a study of regulatory T cells in long-lasting Graves disease. Time point indicated: newly diagnosed GD, antithyroid drugs for less than 3 months. From RNA extracted from PBMCs, the TCR library was made. Building of the TCR beta libraries involved iRepertoire HTBI primers and Arm-PCR of CDR3 regions. TCRdb independently ran MiXCR on the multiplex PCR reads; one entry per CDR3 protein. The data show under 250,000 distinct CDR3 sequences, just over 20% seen once. The material sequenced was peripheral blood mononuclear cells (PBMCs), taken at new diagnosis, from a patient treated with antithyroid drugs. Receptors were obtained from a female donor with Graves disease.

This clonotype occurred many times. V usage is TRBV7-6 and J usage is TRBJ1-6, with D unresolved. The CDR3 sequence is 14 residues long. The V end was cut by 5 bases, the J end by 4 bases, with 9 bases between. Germline V lookup: CDR1 SGHVS, CDR2 FNYEAQ. The CDR3 region has the DNA TGTGCCAGCAGCCGAGATGTGTATAATTCACCCCTCCACTTT. Protein sequence: CASSRDVYNSPLHF.

This clonotype was found many times. This sequence joins TRBV7-2 and TRBJ2-2; 15 positions match TRBD2. The CDR3 is 16 residues long. V was clipped by 5 bases and J by 8 bases; unmatched bases: 6. CDR1 and CDR2 from the germline V gene are SGHTA and FQGNSA. The CDR3 bases are TGTGCCAGCAGCCCCAGGACTAGCGGGAGGGGAGGGGAGCTGTTTTTT. This codes for CASSPRTSGRGGELFF.

This clonotype was recorded many times. V gene TRBV12-3 or TRBV12-4 combines with J gene TRBJ1-6; 7 bases map to TRBD1. Unmatched junction bases numbered 7, after V lost 7 bases and J lost 7 bases. The CDR3 consists of 14 residues. CDR3: CASTRGGSNSPLHF. The CDR3 nucleotides are TGTGCCAGCACCAGGGGGGGGTCGAATTCACCCCTCCACTTT.

At least ten counts were recorded for this clonotype. The CDR3 DNA follows: TGCGCCAGCAGCGGGGGGGGGATGAACACTGAAGCTTTCTTT. As protein: CASSGGGMNTEAFF. V is TRBV5-1 and J is TRBJ1-1; a weak D match, TRBD1 (5 bases). Per germline, CDR1 SGHRS and CDR2 YFSETQ. This CDR3 region has 14 residues. V was shortened by 4 bases and J by 0 bases, with 10 bases between the two germline ends.

This clonotype was counted many times. The genes are TRBV20-1 and TRBJ2-1; 9 nucleotides match TRBD2. This CDR3 is built from 16 residues. Germline V lookup: CDR1 DFQATT, CDR2 SNEGSKA (reference sequence). The V segment lost 3 bases and the J segment 4 bases; nucleotides outside the gene matches: 10. The CDR3 bases are TGCAGTGCTAGTGGATTGCGGGGGGGCAGGTACAATGAGCAGTTCTTC. Protein sequence: CSASGLRGGRYNEQFF.

Many counts were recorded for this clonotype. The chain employs TRBV6-5 and TRBJ1-2; D is perhaps TRBD1 (5 bases). CDR1 and CDR2 from the germline V gene are MNHEY and SVGAGI. V lost 3 bases to trimming and J lost 4 bases, with 12 bases between them. There are 14 residues in the CDR3. The CDR3 is CASSYRGKLYGYTF. In DNA, the CDR3 is TGTGCCAGCAGTTATCGGGGGAAACTCTATGGCTACACCTTC.

This clonotype showed up many times. This chain uses TRBV20-1 with TRBJ2-6; 12 bases map to TRBD2. The CDR3 runs 17 residues. Germline CDR1 is DFQATT and CDR2 is SNEGSKA (reference sequence). V shed 3 bases, J shed 7 bases, and the junction held 10 bases outside the gene matches. CDR3 bases: TGCAGTGCTAGTATCCTAGCGGGGGGGCTAGGAGCCAACGTCCTGACTTTC. It codes for CSASILAGGLGANVLTF.

The V gene is TRBV20-1, the J gene TRBJ1-4; the D is unclear. This CDR3 spans 13 amino acids. Trimming took 6 bases from V and 8 from J, leaving 16 bases between them. Germline V gives CDR1 DFQATT, CDR2 SNEGSKA (reference sequence). CDR3 residues: CSADPGQREKLFF. The CDR3 DNA reads TGCAGTGCCGATCCGGGTCAAAGAGAAAAACTGTTTTTT.

This clonotype occurred many times. CDR3: CASSQKGQGYEQYF. For the CDR3, the DNA is TGTGCCAGCTCGCAAAAGGGACAGGGCTACGAGCAGTACTTC. V usage is TRBV18 and J usage is TRBJ2-7; 9 bases match TRBD1. The length of the CDR3 is 14 residues. With 6 bases clipped from V and 3 bases from J, the junction kept 6 bases outside the gene matches. Germline V gene data show CDR1 as KGHSH and CDR2 as LQKENI. Variable domain in full (rest from reference TRBV18 and TRBJ2-7): NAGVMQNPRHLVRRRGQEARLRCSPMKGHSHVYWYRQLPEEGLKFMVYLQKENIIDESGMPKERFSAEFPKEGPSILRIQQVVRGDSAAYFCASSQKGQGYEQYFGPGTRLTVT.

This clonotype occurred a few times. A much larger clone differs by one base, so this may be a read error. V usage is TRBV10-3 and J usage is TRBJ2-7; 9 positions agree with TRBD2. The CDR3 has 16 amino acids. V gave up 5 bases and J gave up 7 bases; unmatched junction bases: 15. From germline, CDR1 is ENHRY and CDR2 SYGVKD. The CDR3 region has the DNA TGTGCCATCAGTACTCAGCGGGAGGTATCCTACAATGAGCAGTACTTC. The encoded protein is CAISTQREVSYNEQYF.

This clonotype was counted ten times or more. This chain joins TRBV6-5 and TRBJ2-1; 8 nucleotides line up with TRBD2. CDR1 is MNHEY and CDR2 is SVGAGI in the germline V gene. The CDR3 consists of 17 residues. V lost 0 bases to trimming and J lost 6 bases; unmatched junction nucleotides: 10. The CDR3 sequence is CASSYSAGLVFGNEQFF. DNA for the CDR3: TGTGCCAGCAGTTACTCGGCGGGACTAGTATTCGGCAATGAGCAGTTCTTC.

The rearrangement uses TRBV11-3 and TRBJ2-1, with 7 bases matching TRBD2. The CDR3 is 15 residues long. CDR1 SGHNT and CDR2 YENEEA come from the germline V gene. The V gene end was trimmed by 0 bases and the J gene end by 2 bases; junction bases not matched to a gene: 1. CDR3 DNA: TGTGCCAGCAGCTTAGAAGGGACTACCTACAATGAGCAGTTCTTC. This sequence encodes CASSLEGTTYNEQFF.

The chain recombines TRBV20-1 with TRBJ2-3; TRBD2 matches 15 bases. Germline loops: CDR1 DFQATT, CDR2 SNEGSKA (reference sequence). The CDR3 loop spans 17 amino acids. Losses at the gene ends were 5 bases for V and 4 bases for J; bases not matched to a gene: 10. The CDR3 DNA reads as TGCAGTGCTCGATCCGGACTAGCGGGGGGGCTCGCAGATACGCAGTATTTT. Its translation: CSARSGLAGGLADTQYF.

Note on this clonotype: With a much larger clone just one base away, this may be a read error. The chain links TRBV7-2 to TRBJ1-5, with unresolved D. The CDR3 length is 15 residues. CDR1 is SGHTA and CDR2 is FQGNSA in the germline V gene. The CDR3 coding sequence is TGTGCCAGCAGCTTTAACGGGGATAGCAATCTGCCCCAGCATTTT. As protein: CASSFNGDSNLPQHF.

This clonotype was observed many times. The CDR3 here is CASSRGQGNTGELFF. CDR3 sequence (DNA): TGCGCCAGCAGCAGGGGACAGGGCAACACCGGGGAGCTGTTTTTT. V gene TRBV5-1 combines with J gene TRBJ2-2; 9 bases agree with TRBD1. CDR1 and CDR2 (germline): SGHRS, YFSETQ. The CDR3 extends over 15 amino acids. The V gene end was trimmed by 4 bases and the J gene end by 2 bases; junction bases not matched to a gene: 3.

The V and J genes are TRBV20-1 and TRBJ2-1; 11 bases agree with TRBD2. Germline V lookup: CDR1 DFQATT, CDR2 SNEGSKA (reference sequence). V lost 6 bases, J lost 8 bases, and 12 bases stayed unmatched. The CDR3 has 15 residues. As DNA, the CDR3 is TGCAGTGCCTACGAAATAGCGGGAGGGGGGGATGAGCAGTTCTTC. Its translation is CSAYEIAGGGDEQFF.

This clonotype was detected a few times. This chain uses TRBV19 with TRBJ1-2, with D tentatively TRBD1 (6 bases). CDR1 is LNHDA, CDR2 SQIVND, per germline (reference sequence). V gave up 3 bases and J gave up 8 bases, with 16 bases separating them. The CDR3 length is 14 residues. CDR3 sequence: CASSISQGQVGYTF. CDR3 coding DNA: TGTGCCAGTAGTATCTCCCAGGGGCAAGTCGGCTACACCTTC.

A remark on this clonotype: With a much larger clone just one base away, this may be a read error. V and J are TRBV29-1 and TRBJ2-1, with 9 bases aligning to TRBD2. Germline V gene lookup returns CDR1 SQVTM and CDR2 ANQGSEA. The V gene end was trimmed by 6 bases and the J gene end by 3 bases; junction bases not matched to a gene: 9. CDR3 length equals 15 residues. The CDR3 spells CSVGTSRSNYNEQFF. As DNA, the CDR3 is TGCAGCGTAGGGACTAGCAGGAGTAACTACAATGAGCAGTTCTTC.

This clonotype was counted at least ten times. This chain joins TRBV20-1 and TRBJ2-7, with 9 bases identical to TRBD1. The CDR3 covers 14 residues. Germline V CDR1 and CDR2: DFQATT, SNEGSKA (reference sequence). The junction had 7 bases not matched to a gene; V was cut back by 6 bases and J by 1 base. CDR3 protein: CSAPYGTGSYEQYF. The CDR3 DNA reads TGCAGTGCCCCGTACGGGACAGGGTCCTACGAGCAGTACTTC.

This clonotype was found many times. The chain recombines TRBV7-9 with TRBJ1-1; 8 nucleotides line up with TRBD1. The CDR3 sequence is 16 residues long. Germline V gene lookup returns CDR1 SEHNR and CDR2 FQNEAQ (reference sequence). The ends lost 5 bases at V and 11 bases at J; junction bases unmatched: 19. CDR3 nucleotides: TGTGCCAGCAGCCCTATATTGGACAGGGATGCTTCCGAGGCTTTCTTT. This encodes CASSPILDRDASEAFF. The full variable domain, completed using reference TRBV7-9 and TRBJ1-1, is DTGVSQNPRHKITKRGQNVTFRCDPISEHNRLYWYRQTLGQGPEFLTYFQNEAQLEKSRLLSDRFSAERPKGSFSTLEIQRTEQGDSAMYLCASSPILDRDASEAFFGQGTRLTVV.

The chain has TRBV4-2 and TRBJ1-6; D gene uncertain. V lost 2 bases and J 7 bases, leaving 9 bases between the germline ends. The CDR3 contains 14 residues. CDR1 and CDR2 (germline): LGHNA, YNFKEQ. The DNA of the CDR3 is TGTGCCAGCAGCCAACCCACAGAGAATTCACCCCTCCACTTT. Translating it yields CASSQPTENSPLHF.